Listed below are T cell receptor beta chains from one sample, sequenced in a study of regulatory T cells in long-lasting Graves disease. TCRdb ran MiXCR on the multiplex PCR reads and lists one entry per CDR3 protein. Among 350,000 to 500,000 distinct CDR3 sequences listed, 12% to 15% were seen once. The same data also went into a second study, on T cells in Graves' hyperthyroidism and ophthalmopathy.

Sample: peripheral blood mononuclear cells (PBMCs), taken at new diagnosis, from a patient treated with antithyroid drugs. These receptors were obtained from a woman aged 45 to 65 with Graves disease. The CDR3 runs from the conserved cysteine through the conserved F or W. The D gene is left open where the match is weak. Some rows have no size entry. The others give once, few or many, or a class for an expanded clone.

clone size	D gene	V gene	J gene	CDR3 DNA	CDR3 protein
NA	NA	TRBV5-5	TRBJ1-2	TGTGCCAGCAGCCCGGCGGGACCAGCTAACTATGGCTACACCTTC	CASSPAGPANYGYTF
many	TRBD2	TRBV11-2	TRBJ2-1	TGTGCCAGCAGCCCGGGACTAGCCCGCAACAATGAGCAGTTCTTC	CASSPGLARNNEQFF
few	TRBD2	TRBV7-9	TRBJ2-7	TGTGCCAGCAGCCCGGAACTAGCGCCCTACGAGCAGTACTTC	CASSPELAPYEQYF
NA	NA	TRBV5-1	TRBJ2-7	TGCGCCAGCAGCTACGGGGTGAGCTCCTACGAGCAGTACTTC	CASSYGVSSYEQYF
many	TRBD1	TRBV5-1	TRBJ2-7	TGCGCCAGCAGCTTGGCTACAGGGGGAACTCCCTACGAGCAGTACTTC	CASSLATGGTPYEQYF
few	NA	TRBV4-1	TRBJ2-7	TGCGCCAGCAGCCGAGGGCGCGGCGACCGCTCCTACGAGCAGTACTTC	CASSRGRGDRSYEQYF
NA	TRBD2	TRBV4-1	TRBJ2-7	TGCGCCAGCAGCCAAGTTGAGACTAGCGGGAGTGACGAGCAGTACTTC	CASSQVETSGSDEQYF
NA	TRBD1	TRBV7-2	TRBJ2-7	TGTGCCAGCAGCCAGGGACAGGGTGGAGAGCAGTACTTC	CASSQGQGGEQYF
NA	TRBD2	TRBV12-3/TRBV12-4	TRBJ2-5	TGTGCCAGCAGGACTCTAGCGGAGGCCCCCCAAGAGACCCAGTACTTC	CASRTLAEAPQETQYF
many	NA	TRBV6-5	TRBJ2-7	TGTGCCAGCAGTTCGGAGCTGGGTGAGCAGTACTTC	CASSSELGEQYF
few	TRBD1	TRBV19	TRBJ1-6	TGTGCCAGTAGACCCGCCGACAGGGGCGATTCACCCCTCCACTTT	CASRPADRGDSPLHF